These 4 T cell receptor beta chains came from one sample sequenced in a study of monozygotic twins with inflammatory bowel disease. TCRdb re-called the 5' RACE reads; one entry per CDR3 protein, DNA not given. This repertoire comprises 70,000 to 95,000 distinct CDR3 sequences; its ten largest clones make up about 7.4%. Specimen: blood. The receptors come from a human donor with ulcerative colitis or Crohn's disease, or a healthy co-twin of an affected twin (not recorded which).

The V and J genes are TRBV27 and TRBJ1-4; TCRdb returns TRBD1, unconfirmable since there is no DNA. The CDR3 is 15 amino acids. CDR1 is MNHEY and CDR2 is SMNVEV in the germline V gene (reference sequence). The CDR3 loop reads CASSPGVPGGEKLFF.

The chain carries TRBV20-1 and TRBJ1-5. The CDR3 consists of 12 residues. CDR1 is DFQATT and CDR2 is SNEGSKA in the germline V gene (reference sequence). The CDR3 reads CSARMGGQPQHF.

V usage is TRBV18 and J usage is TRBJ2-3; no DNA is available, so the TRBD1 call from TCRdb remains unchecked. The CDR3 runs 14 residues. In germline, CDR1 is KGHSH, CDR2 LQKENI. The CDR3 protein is CASSTGGGTDTQYF. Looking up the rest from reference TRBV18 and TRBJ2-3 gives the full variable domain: NAGVMQNPRHLVRRRGQEARLRCSPMKGHSHVYWYRQLPEEGLKFMVYLQKENIIDESGMPKERFSAEFPKEGPSILRIQQVVRGDSAAYFCASSTGGGTDTQYFGPGTRLTVL.

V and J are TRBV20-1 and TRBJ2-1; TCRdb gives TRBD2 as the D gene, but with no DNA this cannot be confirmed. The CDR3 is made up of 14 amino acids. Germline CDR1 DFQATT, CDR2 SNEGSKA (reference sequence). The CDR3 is CSARGLTTYNEQFF.